These 28 T cell receptor beta chains were all obtained from the same sample, sequenced in a study of blood T cell repertoires in COVID-19. Profiled with immunoSEQ multiplex PCR; TCRdb holds only in-frame clones, not every one. The sample includes more than 100,000 clones, approximately 90% of them seen just once. The specimen was peripheral blood. The receptors shown here come from a man aged 50 or older in a cohort sampled during active COVID-19.

This rearrangement joins TRBV5-4 to TRBJ2-3; TRBD2 matches 7 bases. The CDR3 has 13 residues. Germline V gives CDR1 SGHNT, CDR2 YYREEE (reference sequence). V was clipped by 3 bases and J by 6 bases; unmatched bases: 4. This chain's CDR3 is CASSSGAGDTQYF. The CDR3 region has the DNA TGTGCCAGCAGCTCCGGAGCGGGGGATACGCAGTATTTT.

In this sample, this clone turned up a few times. The chain carries TRBV7-8 and TRBJ2-7, with 7 nucleotides matching TRBD2. Trimming at V came to 5 bases and at J to 0 bases, leaving 7 bases not matched to a gene. This CDR3 is 15 amino acids long. From germline, CDR1 is SGHVS and CDR2 FQNEAQ. The CDR3 spells CASSHRGGDSYEQYF. The CDR3 DNA sequence: TGTGCCAGCAGCCATCGTGGGGGGGACTCCTACGAGCAGTACTTC.

The V and J genes are TRBV19 and TRBJ1-5; tentatively, D is TRBD1 (5 bases). Trimming shortened V by 3 bases and J by 8 bases, and 14 bases separated the two germline ends. The CDR3 consists of 14 residues. CDR1 LNHDA and CDR2 SQIVND come from the germline V gene (reference sequence). The CDR3 sequence: CASSIGSGPEPQHF. CDR3 coding DNA: TGTGCCAGTAGTATTGGTTCAGGGCCGGAGCCCCAGCATTTT. Together with reference TRBV19 and TRBJ1-5, the CDR3 gives the full variable domain: DGGITQSPKYLFRKEGQNVTLSCEQNLNHDAMYWYRQDPGQGLRLIYYSQIVNDFQKGDIAEGYSVSREKKESFPLTVTSAQKNPTAFYLCASSIGSGPEPQHFGDGTRLSIL.

This chain connects TRBV25-1 to TRBJ1-1; 12 nucleotides match TRBD1. Unmatched junction bases numbered 0, after V lost 6 bases and J lost 1 base. Germline V gene sequence: CDR1 MGHDK, CDR2 SYGVNS. CDR3 length: 14 amino acids. The CDR3 bases are TGTGCCAGCAGGGGACAGGGGGCGAACACTGAAGCTTTCTTT. It specifies CASRGQGANTEAFF.

V is TRBV7-9 and J is TRBJ1-5; D is possibly TRBD1 (5 bases). The CDR3 contains 13 residues. Germline V gene data show CDR1 as SEHNR and CDR2 as FQNEAQ (reference sequence). V shed 5 bases and J shed 6 bases, with 11 bases lying between them. CDR3 amino acids: CASSLYQGQPQHF. The DNA of the CDR3 is TGTGCCAGCAGCCTCTACCAGGGTCAGCCCCAGCATTTT.

The chain carries TRBV28 and TRBJ2-3, with TRBD2 identical over 9 bases. There are 15 residues in the CDR3. Germline loops: CDR1 MDHEN, CDR2 SYDVKM. Trimming cost V 2 bases and J 2 bases; bases outside gene matches: 2. As DNA, the CDR3 is TGTGCCAGCAGTTTACTAGCGGGGTTCACAGATACGCAGTATTTT. It encodes CASSLLAGFTDTQYF. Filled out from reference TRBV28 and TRBJ2-3, the complete variable domain reads DVKVTQSSRYLVKRTGEKVFLECVQDMDHENMFWYRQDPGLGLRLIYFSYDVKMKEKGDIPEGYSVSREKKERFSLILESASTNQTSMYLCASSLLAGFTDTQYFGPGTRLTVL.

The chain combines TRBV2 with TRBJ2-7, with 8 bases identical to TRBD2. The CDR3 extends over 15 amino acids. The ends lost 0 bases at V and 6 bases at J; junction bases unmatched: 7. Germline values: CDR1 SNHLY, CDR2 FYNNEI. The CDR3 DNA reads TGTGCCAGCAGTGAAGCCCGGGGGGGCCATGGCGAGCAGTACTTC. This gives the protein CASSEARGGHGEQYF.

The chain combines TRBV28 with TRBJ1-5; D may be TRBD1 (6 bases). Germline V gene sequence: CDR1 MDHEN, CDR2 SYDVKM. Trimming left V 4 bases short and J 7 bases short, with 20 bases between. The CDR3 spans 16 residues. This CDR3 reads CASSSPPAGAGQPQHF. As DNA, the CDR3 is TGTGCCAGCAGTTCCCCACCAGCGGGGGCGGGGCAGCCCCAGCATTTT.

This chain's CDR3 is CASSPLGADTQYF. CDR3 nucleotides: TGTGCCAGCAGCCCTCTAGGGGCAGATACGCAGTATTTT. This rearrangement joins TRBV7-6 to TRBJ2-3; TRBD1 might be the D (5 bases). V was cut by 5 bases and J by 4 bases, with 10 bases left in between. CDR1 and CDR2 from the germline V gene are SGHVS and FNYEAQ. The CDR3 runs 13 residues.

The chain carries TRBV27 and TRBJ2-7; D might be TRBD2 (6 bases). CDR3 length equals 17 residues. Germline loops: CDR1 MNHEY, CDR2 SMNVEV (reference sequence). Deletions cut 2 bases from V and 6 bases from J, with 23 bases between. The CDR3 nucleotides are TGTGCCAGCAGTTTACTCACGACTACCCGCGGGGTAGGCGAGCAGTACTTC. It encodes CASSLLTTTRGVGEQYF.

This rearrangement joins TRBV10-3 to TRBJ2-1, with D perhaps matching TRBD1 (5 bases). With 2 bases removed from V and 6 bases from J, the gap between germline ends came to 14 bases. CDR3 length equals 15 residues. The germline gives CDR1 ENHRY, CDR2 SYGVKD. CDR3 DNA: TGTGCCATCAGTGAGCCCCAGCAGGGCCGCAATGAGCAGTTCTTC. It is translated as CAISEPQQGRNEQFF.

The rearrangement links TRBV7-6 to TRBJ1-1; D is perhaps TRBD1 (6 bases). V was shortened by 6 bases and J by 3 bases, with 14 bases between the two germline ends. In germline, CDR1 is SGHVS, CDR2 FNYEAQ. CDR3 size: 14 residues. The CDR3 loop is CASSLRTDDTEAFF. As DNA, the CDR3 is TGTGCCAGCAGTCTCCGGACAGATGACACTGAAGCTTTCTTT.

The chain employs TRBV6-1 and TRBJ2-1; TRBD1 agrees at 8 bases. The V and J ends lost 1 base and 8 bases, in that order; junction bases with no gene match: 4. Germline CDR1 MNHNS, CDR2 SASEGT. The CDR3 has 14 residues. CDR3 DNA: TGTGCCAGCAGTGAAGGGACAGGGCGGTATGAGCAGTTCTTC. The encoded protein is CASSEGTGRYEQFF.

The gene calls are TRBV14 and TRBJ1-1; 7 nucleotides match TRBD1. Germline V gives CDR1 SGHDN, CDR2 FVKESK. The trim removed 1 base at V and 2 bases at J, leaving 19 bases unmatched. The CDR3 length is 20 residues. The CDR3 here is CASSQGVRRGQRTRNTEAFF. The CDR3 nucleotides are TGTGCCAGCAGCCAAGGAGTGCGCAGGGGACAGCGGACTCGAAACACTGAAGCTTTCTTT.

The chain joins TRBV11-2 to TRBJ2-3, with a tentative D call TRBD2 (6 bases). The CDR3 extends over 15 amino acids. Trimming took off 4 bases at V and 4 bases at J, with 15 bases between the two ends. Looked up from germline, CDR1 is SGHAT and CDR2 is FQNNGV. The CDR3 nucleotides read TGTGCCAGCAGCTCCTCACCGGGGGACGCAGATACGCAGTATTTT. It specifies CASSSSPGDADTQYF.

J is TRBJ2-1 and V is TRBV6-5; a weak D match, TRBD2 (5 bases). In germline, CDR1 is MNHEY, CDR2 SVGAGI. This CDR3 contains 13 residues. The V gene lost 6 bases and the J gene lost 4 bases, with 10 bases spanning the gap. CDR3 sequence reads: CASSRGSYNEQFF. The DNA of the CDR3 is TGTGCCAGCAGCCGGGGATCTTACAATGAGCAGTTCTTC.

V and J are TRBV5-6 and TRBJ1-5; 9 bases fit TRBD1. CDR1 and CDR2 from the germline V gene are SGHDT and YYEEEE. Trimming took 2 bases from V and 2 from J; bases not matched to a gene: 2. CDR3 size: 15 residues. CDR3: CASSLQGAGNQPQHF. CDR3 coding DNA: TGTGCCAGCAGCTTACAGGGGGCGGGCAATCAGCCCCAGCATTTT.

The V and J genes are TRBV12-3 or TRBV12-4 and TRBJ2-7; D gene ambiguous. V was clipped by 3 bases and J by 9 bases, with 15 bases between them. The CDR3 totals 13 residues. The CDR3: CASSFNGASGQYV. CDR3 DNA sequence: TGTGCCAGCAGTTTTAATGGCGCCTCGGGGCAGTACGTC.

The chain uses TRBV2 and TRBJ1-6; no clear D gene. V was shortened by 7 bases and J by 13 bases, with 11 bases between the two germline ends. Per the germline V gene, CDR1 is SNHLY and CDR2 is FYNNEI. The CDR3 sequence is 11 residues long. For the CDR3, the DNA is TGTGCCAGCATGGGGAGGGTTCCCCTCCACTTT. This codes for CASMGRVPLHF.

The chain recombines TRBV5-4 with TRBJ2-1, with 8 bases aligning to TRBD2. CDR3 length: 13 residues. Looked up from germline, CDR1 is SGHNT and CDR2 is YYREEE (reference sequence). Trimming took 4 bases from V and 9 from J; bases not matched to a gene: 6. This chain's CDR3 is CASSTPGGGEQFF. Written as DNA, the CDR3 is TGTGCCAGCAGCACCCCCGGGGGGGGTGAGCAGTTCTTC.

V and J are TRBV5-1 and TRBJ2-2; TRBD1 might be the D (6 bases). V was shortened by 0 bases and J by 6 bases, with 12 bases between the two germline ends. The germline CDR1 and CDR2 sequences are SGHRS and YFSETQ. CDR3 size: 15 residues. The CDR3 DNA reads TGCGCCAGCAGCTTGGGGCAGGGGACGGCCGGGGAGCTGTTTTTT. It codes for CASSLGQGTAGELFF. The full variable domain, its missing parts supplied by reference TRBV5-1 and TRBJ2-2, is KAGVTQTPRYLIKTRGQQVTLSCSPISGHRSVSWYQQTPGQGLQFLFEYFSETQRNKGNFPGRFSGRQFSNSRSEMNVSTLELGDSALYLCASSLGQGTAGELFFGEGSRLTVL.

The V call is TRBV29-1, the J call TRBJ2-5; tentatively, D is TRBD1 (6 bases). Trimming cost V 5 bases and J 3 bases, with 16 bases left between them. The CDR3 runs 14 residues. Germline CDR1 and CDR2: SQVTM and ANQGSEA. CDR3: CSVSPRGHEETQYF. CDR3 DNA sequence: TGCAGCGTTTCCCCAAGGGGACATGAAGAGACCCAGTACTTC.

By share of the sample, this clone is medium-sized (0.01 to 0.1%). V is TRBV7-9 and J is TRBJ2-1, with 9 bases lining up with TRBD2. Germline lookup yields CDR1 SEHNR and CDR2 FQNEAQ (reference sequence). The CDR3 spans 15 residues. J was trimmed by 8 bases and V by 5 bases; bases with no gene match: 10. The CDR3 nucleotides read TGTGCCAGCAGCCTTCAGCGGGGGGCCCGTGATGAGCAGTTCTTC. As protein: CASSLQRGARDEQFF.

The chain combines TRBV24-1 with TRBJ1-4, with a possible D match to TRBD1 (6 bases). This CDR3 is built from 14 residues. The V end lost 5 bases, the J end lost 3 bases, and 9 bases lay between the germline ends. Per the germline V gene, CDR1 is KGHDR and CDR2 is SFDVKD. The CDR3 DNA reads as TGTGCCACCAGTGGGACAGATCCTAATGAAAAACTGTTTTTT. It translates to CATSGTDPNEKLFF.

The V and J genes are TRBV5-1 and TRBJ2-5; D gene uncertain. This CDR3 is built from 13 residues. Trimming took off 6 bases at V and 7 bases at J, with 16 bases between the two ends. Germline V lookup: CDR1 SGHRS, CDR2 YFSETQ. CDR3 in amino acids: CASKLEEVGTQYF. The CDR3 nucleotides read TGCGCCAGCAAACTCGAGGAAGTCGGGACCCAGTACTTC.

The CDR3 DNA follows: TGTGCCAGCAAAGGGGATAATTCACCCCTCCACTTT. Its protein is CASKGDNSPLHF. The chain carries TRBV6-5 and TRBJ1-6, with TRBD1 as a possible D gene (5 bases). Trimming cost V 7 bases and J 5 bases, with 6 bases left between them. The CDR3 has 12 amino acids. The germline V gene encodes CDR1 MNHEY and CDR2 SVGAGI.

This rearrangement joins TRBV15 to TRBJ1-5; maybe TRBD1 (5 bases). The germline V gene encodes CDR1 LNHNV and CDR2 YYDKDF (reference sequence). The CDR3 runs to 17 residues. V was pared by 0 bases and J by 6 bases, with 18 bases between. CDR3 region: CATSRDTGRGEGQPQHF. The CDR3 nucleotides read TGTGCCACCAGCAGAGATACCGGGAGGGGTGAAGGTCAGCCCCAGCATTTT. Supplemented by reference TRBV15 and TRBJ1-5, the full variable domain reads DAMVIQNPRYQVTQFGKPVTLSCSQTLNHNVMYWYQQKSSQAPKLLFHYYDKDFNNEADTPDNFQSRRPNTSFCFLDIRSPGLGDTAMYLCATSRDTGRGEGQPQHFGDGTRLSIL.

The V gene is TRBV6-5, the J gene TRBJ1-4; no reliable D call. Germline-derived CDR1 and CDR2 are MNHEY and SVGAGI. The CDR3 runs 16 residues. Trimming removed 2 bases at V and 7 bases at J, with 17 bases between. CDR3 residues: CASSYAQPGRGEKLFF. CDR3 nucleotide sequence: TGTGCCAGCAGTTACGCCCAACCCGGGCGGGGTGAAAAACTGTTTTTT.